A selection of T cell receptor beta chains follows, all from one sample in a study of identical twins. Via MiXCR, TCRdb re-called the 5' RACE reads, giving one row per CDR3 protein. The sample shows about 530,000 distinct CDR3 sequences, approximately 20% of them seen only once. The sample also formed part of further work on yellow fever vaccine responses in identical twins.

The sample was CD4+ T cells sorted from blood. The receptors were gathered from a woman aged 18 to 35 in good health. Both conserved end residues are part of each CDR3. The D gene is left open where the match is weak. Expanded clones get a size class; other rows say once, few or many, or leave the size out.

abundance: .; v_gene: TRBV7-8; j_gene: TRBJ2-1; d_gene: TRBD2; CDR3aa: CASSLVRGSSNNEQFF; CDR3nt: TGTGCCAGCAGCTTAGTGCGGGGGTCATCAAACAATGAGCAGTTCTTC
abundance: .; v_gene: TRBV29-1; j_gene: TRBJ1-1; d_gene: .; CDR3aa: CSVPSGASTEAFF; CDR3nt: TGCAGCGTCCCATCGGGGGCGAGCACTGAAGCTTTCTTT
abundance: .; v_gene: TRBV2; j_gene: TRBJ2-1; d_gene: TRBD1; CDR3aa: CASSGGQGAEVEQFF; CDR3nt: TGTGCCAGCAGTGGCGGACAGGGGGCAGAGGTTGAGCAGTTCTTC
abundance: .; v_gene: TRBV29-1; j_gene: TRBJ2-1; d_gene: .; CDR3aa: CSAPIEEYNEQFF; CDR3nt: TGCAGCGCACCGATAGAGGAATACAATGAGCAGTTCTTC
abundance: .; v_gene: TRBV2; j_gene: TRBJ1-5; d_gene: .; CDR3aa: CASSENQGIQPQHF; CDR3nt: TGTGCCAGCAGTGAGAATCAGGGGATCCAGCCCCAGCATTTT
abundance: .; v_gene: TRBV20-1; j_gene: TRBJ2-2; d_gene: TRBD2; CDR3aa: CSAETSGRATGELVF; CDR3nt: TGCAGTGCTGAGACTAGCGGGAGGGCCACCGGGGAGCTGGTTTTT
abundance: once; v_gene: TRBV18; j_gene: TRBJ2-1; d_gene: TRBD1; CDR3aa: CASVAGTDYNEQFF; CDR3nt: TGTGCCAGCGTCGCCGGGACAGACTACAATGAGCAGTTCTTC
abundance: .; v_gene: TRBV12-3/TRBV12-4; j_gene: TRBJ1-2; d_gene: .; CDR3aa: CASSSRELGGYTF; CDR3nt: TGTGCCAGCAGTTCCAGGGAGTTGGGTGGCTACACCTTC
abundance: few; v_gene: TRBV27; j_gene: TRBJ2-2; d_gene: TRBD1; CDR3aa: CASSFGRGRVLANTGELFF; CDR3nt: TGTGCCAGCAGTTTTGGCAGGGGGCGCGTACTAGCGAACACCGGGGAGCTGTTTTTT
abundance: few; v_gene: TRBV6-6; j_gene: TRBJ2-1; d_gene: TRBD2; CDR3aa: CASSYASGGEQFF; CDR3nt: TGTGCCAGCAGTTACGCTAGCGGGGGTGAGCAGTTCTTC
abundance: few; v_gene: TRBV12-3/TRBV12-4; j_gene: TRBJ1-2; d_gene: .; CDR3aa: CASSPGGTGGYTF; CDR3nt: TGTGCCAGCAGTCCCGGGGGCACAGGAGGCTACACCTTC
abundance: .; v_gene: TRBV11-2; j_gene: TRBJ2-2; d_gene: TRBD1; CDR3aa: CASTGGTGGDVGELFF; CDR3nt: TGTGCCAGCACCGGAGGGACAGGGGGCGATGTCGGGGAGCTGTTTTTT
abundance: few; v_gene: TRBV7-2; j_gene: TRBJ2-3; d_gene: TRBD2; CDR3aa: CASRKGLGGDTQYF; CDR3nt: TGTGCCAGCAGGAAGGGACTAGGAGGGGATACGCAGTATTTT
abundance: .; v_gene: TRBV18; j_gene: TRBJ2-7; d_gene: .; CDR3aa: CASSPPDESYEQYF; CDR3nt: TGTGCCAGCTCACCACCGGACGAAAGCTACGAGCAGTACTTC
abundance: .; v_gene: TRBV11-2; j_gene: TRBJ2-1; d_gene: TRBD2; CDR3aa: CASSRISGPRNNNEQFF; CDR3nt: TGTGCCAGCAGCCGTATTAGCGGGCCACGGAATAACAATGAGCAGTTCTTC
abundance: few; v_gene: TRBV29-1; j_gene: TRBJ2-5; d_gene: TRBD1; CDR3aa: CSVRTGYGETQYF; CDR3nt: TGCAGCGTGAGGACAGGGTATGGAGAGACCCAGTACTTC
abundance: once; v_gene: TRBV25-1; j_gene: TRBJ2-2; d_gene: .; CDR3aa: CASSAVVGELFF; CDR3nt: TGTGCCAGCAGTGCCGTAGTGGGGGAGCTGTTTTTT
abundance: .; v_gene: TRBV20-1; j_gene: TRBJ2-5; d_gene: TRBD1; CDR3aa: CSATGQGLKTQYF; CDR3nt: TGCAGTGCTACTGGACAGGGTTTGAAGACCCAGTACTTC
abundance: many; v_gene: TRBV3-1; j_gene: TRBJ2-4; d_gene: .; CDR3aa: CASSPQGIAKNIQYF; CDR3nt: TGTGCCAGCAGCCCACAGGGCATAGCCAAAAACATTCAGTACTTC
abundance: .; v_gene: TRBV2; j_gene: TRBJ2-3; d_gene: .; CDR3aa: CASTQTMSTDTQYF; CDR3nt: TGTGCCAGCACCCAAACGATGAGCACAGATACGCAGTATTTT
abundance: few; v_gene: TRBV3-1; j_gene: TRBJ2-2; d_gene: .; CDR3aa: CASTPPGANTGELFF; CDR3nt: TGTGCCAGCACCCCCCCCGGGGCGAACACCGGGGAGCTGTTTTTT
abundance: .; v_gene: TRBV5-1; j_gene: TRBJ2-7; d_gene: TRBD2; CDR3aa: CASSPRTSGSHEQYF; CDR3nt: TGCGCCAGCAGCCCACGGACTAGCGGGTCACACGAGCAGTACTTC
abundance: .; v_gene: TRBV27; j_gene: TRBJ2-1; d_gene: .; CDR3aa: CASPLYNEQFF; CDR3nt: TGTGCCAGCCCACTTTACAATGAGCAGTTCTTC
abundance: .; v_gene: TRBV12-5; j_gene: TRBJ1-1; d_gene: .; CDR3aa: CASGLVANEAFF; CDR3nt: TGTGCTAGTGGTTTGGTTGCGAATGAAGCTTTCTTT
abundance: .; v_gene: TRBV14; j_gene: TRBJ1-3; d_gene: .; CDR3aa: CASSRRSGNTIYF; CDR3nt: TGTGCCAGCAGCCGAAGGTCTGGAAACACCATATATTTT
abundance: few; v_gene: TRBV5-5; j_gene: TRBJ2-5; d_gene: .; CDR3aa: CASSFRPSETQYF; CDR3nt: TGTGCCAGCAGCTTCAGGCCGTCGGAGACCCAGTACTTC
abundance: few; v_gene: TRBV12-3/TRBV12-4; j_gene: TRBJ2-1; d_gene: .; CDR3aa: CASKDGLTYNEQFF; CDR3nt: TGTGCCAGCAAAGATGGGCTAACCTACAATGAGCAGTTCTTC
abundance: few; v_gene: TRBV10-3; j_gene: TRBJ2-1; d_gene: TRBD2; CDR3aa: CAIRMISGDHNEQFF; CDR3nt: TGTGCCATCAGGATGATAAGCGGGGACCACAATGAGCAGTTCTTC
abundance: .; v_gene: TRBV10-1; j_gene: TRBJ2-1; d_gene: .; CDR3aa: CASSGFSYNEQFF; CDR3nt: TGCGCCAGCAGTGGGTTTTCCTACAATGAGCAGTTCTTC
abundance: .; v_gene: TRBV11-2; j_gene: TRBJ2-3; d_gene: .; CDR3aa: CASSPLALGVTSTDTQYF; CDR3nt: TGTGCCAGCAGCCCATTGGCCTTGGGGGTTACTAGCACAGATACGCAGTATTTT
abundance: .; v_gene: TRBV5-1; j_gene: TRBJ2-1; d_gene: .; CDR3aa: CASSLARAPRTGQFF; CDR3nt: TGCGCCAGCAGCTTGGCCCGGGCCCCGAGGACGGGGCAGTTCTTC
abundance: .; v_gene: TRBV2; j_gene: TRBJ1-2; d_gene: .; CDR3aa: CASSESRSDYGYTF; CDR3nt: TGTGCCAGCAGTGAATCGCGGTCAGACTATGGCTACACCTTC
abundance: .; v_gene: TRBV12-3/TRBV12-4; j_gene: TRBJ2-1; d_gene: TRBD1; CDR3aa: CASSYDRGDEQFF; CDR3nt: TGTGCCAGCAGCTACGACAGGGGCGATGAGCAGTTCTTC
abundance: .; v_gene: TRBV12-3/TRBV12-4; j_gene: TRBJ2-7; d_gene: .; CDR3aa: CASSLQLVPEQYF; CDR3nt: TGTGCCAGCAGTTTACAACTAGTTCCCGAGCAGTACTTC
abundance: few; v_gene: TRBV4-2; j_gene: TRBJ2-1; d_gene: TRBD2; CDR3aa: CASSQARASGRARGYNEQFF; CDR3nt: TGTGCCAGCAGCCAAGCTCGGGCCAGCGGGAGGGCCAGGGGCTACAATGAGCAGTTCTTC
abundance: .; v_gene: TRBV12-3/TRBV12-4; j_gene: TRBJ2-7; d_gene: .; CDR3aa: CASSYSSYEQYF; CDR3nt: TGTGCCAGCAGTTATAGTTCCTACGAGCAGTACTTC
abundance: once; v_gene: TRBV5-1; j_gene: TRBJ2-4; d_gene: TRBD1; CDR3aa: CASSFRDRGENIQYF; CDR3nt: TGCGCCAGCAGCTTCCGGGACAGGGGAGAAAACATTCAGTACTTC
abundance: .; v_gene: TRBV27; j_gene: TRBJ2-1; d_gene: TRBD2; CDR3aa: CASSFWGRAGYNEQFF; CDR3nt: TGTGCCAGCAGTTTTTGGGGGAGGGCCGGATACAATGAGCAGTTCTTC
abundance: .; v_gene: TRBV6-2/TRBV6-3; j_gene: TRBJ1-4; d_gene: .; CDR3aa: CASSFDLGRTGEKLFF; CDR3nt: TGTGCCAGCAGTTTCGATTTGGGCCGAACGGGAGAAAAACTGTTTTTT
abundance: .; v_gene: TRBV12-3/TRBV12-4; j_gene: TRBJ2-3; d_gene: TRBD2; CDR3aa: CASSPPGGRDADTQYF; CDR3nt: TGTGCCAGCAGTCCGCCGGGCGGGAGAGATGCAGATACGCAGTATTTT
abundance: .; v_gene: TRBV27; j_gene: TRBJ1-6; d_gene: .; CDR3aa: CASKTVNSPLHF; CDR3nt: TGTGCCAGCAAGACAGTTAACTCACCCCTCCACTTT
abundance: .; v_gene: TRBV24-1; j_gene: TRBJ2-3; d_gene: .; CDR3aa: CATEGNSEGTDTQYF; CDR3nt: TGTGCCACCGAAGGCAACAGCGAGGGTACAGATACGCAGTATTTT
abundance: few; v_gene: TRBV2; j_gene: TRBJ1-2; d_gene: .; CDR3aa: CASSELQGNHGYTF; CDR3nt: TGTGCCAGCAGTGAGTTGCAGGGGAACCATGGCTACACCTTC
abundance: .; v_gene: TRBV11-2; j_gene: TRBJ2-3; d_gene: TRBD1; CDR3aa: CASSPRQGAGFSTDTQYF; CDR3nt: TGTGCCAGCAGCCCGAGACAGGGGGCAGGTTTTAGCACAGATACGCAGTATTTT
abundance: .; v_gene: TRBV29-1; j_gene: TRBJ2-3; d_gene: .; CDR3aa: CSVGGRTDTQYF; CDR3nt: TGCAGCGTTGGCGGGCGCACAGATACGCAGTATTTT
abundance: .; v_gene: TRBV10-3; j_gene: TRBJ1-5; d_gene: TRBD1; CDR3aa: CAIGTGNQPQHF; CDR3nt: TGTGCCATAGGGACAGGTAATCAGCCCCAGCATTTT
abundance: .; v_gene: TRBV5-1; j_gene: TRBJ2-2; d_gene: TRBD2; CDR3aa: CASRSGGTEGGELFF; CDR3nt: TGCGCCAGTCGGAGCGGGGGGACCGAAGGCGGGGAGCTGTTTTTT
abundance: few; v_gene: TRBV7-9; j_gene: TRBJ1-3; d_gene: .; CDR3aa: CASSLDVSGNTIYF; CDR3nt: TGTGCCAGCAGCTTAGACGTCTCTGGAAACACCATATATTTT
abundance: few; v_gene: TRBV6-1; j_gene: TRBJ2-7; d_gene: TRBD1; CDR3aa: CASSLQGTGGEQYF; CDR3nt: TGTGCCAGCAGCCTACAGGGGACAGGGGGTGAGCAGTACTTC
abundance: .; v_gene: TRBV20-1; j_gene: TRBJ2-2; d_gene: .; CDR3aa: CSARDPLGTGELFF; CDR3nt: TGCAGTGCTAGAGACCCGCTAGGGACCGGGGAGCTGTTTTTT
abundance: .; v_gene: TRBV7-9; j_gene: TRBJ1-4; d_gene: TRBD1; CDR3aa: CASSLTGQATNEKLFF; CDR3nt: TGTGCCAGCAGCTTAACGGGACAGGCAACTAATGAAAAACTGTTTTTT
abundance: few; v_gene: TRBV5-6; j_gene: TRBJ2-7; d_gene: .; CDR3aa: CASSQRTYEQYF; CDR3nt: TGTGCCAGCAGCCAGCGGACCTACGAGCAGTACTTC
abundance: .; v_gene: TRBV3-1; j_gene: TRBJ1-6; d_gene: .; CDR3aa: CASSQNSPLHF; CDR3nt: TGTGCCAGCAGCCAAAATTCACCCCTCCACTTT
abundance: .; v_gene: TRBV7-2; j_gene: TRBJ2-2; d_gene: TRBD1; CDR3aa: CASRRSGQGNTGELFF; CDR3nt: TGTGCCAGCAGGCGGTCGGGACAGGGGAACACCGGGGAGCTGTTTTTT
abundance: .; v_gene: TRBV6-1; j_gene: TRBJ2-3; d_gene: TRBD2; CDR3aa: CASRLSGATQYF; CDR3nt: TGTGCCAGCAGACTCAGCGGGGCTACGCAGTATTTT
abundance: .; v_gene: TRBV28; j_gene: TRBJ2-1; d_gene: .; CDR3aa: CASSLYLRAYNEQFF; CDR3nt: TGTGCCAGCAGTCTCTACCTCCGGGCCTACAATGAGCAGTTCTTC
abundance: .; v_gene: TRBV5-1; j_gene: TRBJ2-6; d_gene: .; CDR3aa: CASSLDSGANVLSF; CDR3nt: TGCGCCAGCAGCTTGGACTCTGGGGCCAACGTCCTGTCTTTC